This T cell receptor beta chain is from a study of monozygotic twins with inflammatory bowel disease (dated by TCRdb to the late 2010s). In the study overall: In total, around 28 monozygotic twin pairs made up the full study: 19 Danish pairs, all IBD-discordant, plus nine German pairs, of which four were IBD-concordant and five were IBD-discordant. The search for disease-associated traits relied mainly on comparing IBD patients with their genetically identical healthy co-twins within discordant pairs. Each individual had, on average, about 151 000 unique TCRalpha sequences and 181 000 unique TCRbeta sequences available for analysis. The study at large found these results: The analysis was unable to tell different T cell subtypes apart. No difference in repertoire similarity was observed between concordant and discordant twins, possibly owing to limited statistical power. Measured by the inverse Simpson index, TCRbeta repertoire diversity was lower in IBD patients than in their healthy co-twins. The results gave no support for a single strong signal or clonotype linked to IBD. IBD patients shared fewer clonotypes with other individuals than healthy twins did, most markedly in patients showing signs of disease activity. Background noise and inter-individual variability may have been introduced into the repertoires by the differing immunosuppressive treatments among patients.

Library method: 5' RACE. Each TCR library was prepared from 3,000 to 4,500 ng of total RNA. cDNA was synthesized with SMARTScribe reverse transcriptase in eight separate reactions per sample. During cDNA synthesis, unique molecular identifiers containing a 6-nucleotide sample barcode were introduced by template switching. Two nested PCRs of approximately 16 and 9 cycles amplified the TCRalpha and TCRbeta cDNA, and bead purification followed each PCR. Before amplification, the cDNA was treated with uracil DNA-glycosylase and purified using the QIAquick PCR purification kit. The second PCR added Illumina TruSeq-compatible adapters along with sample-specific barcodes. Library quality and concentration were assessed using TapeStation and Qubit, and approximately 5 ng of each library was pooled. Pooled libraries were sequenced on an Illumina HiSeq2500 single-index Rapid Run with 2 x 100 bp reads and custom sequencing primers. The source study handled its data this way. UMI-based consensus assembly with MiGEC version 1.2.6 was used to correct PCR and sequencing errors. MiXCR version 2.1.1 was used to carry out V(D)J alignment, clonotype assembly and CDR3 extraction. Gene usage, clonotype sharing and MAIT/NKT TCR abundance were normalised by analysing the top 1000, 10 000 and 20 000 clonotypes per sample. After downsampling to 27 000 UMIs, diversity was calculated as the inverse Simpson index using the vegan R package. Statistical testing used paired Mann-Whitney U tests on the discordant twin pairs and applied Benjamini-Hochberg correction for multiple testing. After the reads were reprocessed by TCRdb, one entry was made per CDR3 protein sequence, with no DNA. TCRdb, not the authors, supplied the V and J calls. The sample table on file contains 400,000 to 500,000 distinct CDR3 sequences. The ten largest clones capture 2.4% of the sample.

From each donor, an approximately 2.6 ml peripheral blood sample was collected into PAXgene tubes and kept at -80 degrees C. Without T cell sorting, total RNA was isolated from whole blood using the PAXgene blood miRNA kit on an automated QIAcube. Peripheral blood from monozygotic twin pairs, either concordant or discordant for inflammatory bowel disease, underwent deep TCRalpha and TCRbeta repertoire profiling that used unique molecular barcoding. For every twin pair, smoking habits were documented, and each individual was categorised as a current, former or never smoker. Taken from the germline V gene, the CDR1 and CDR2 loops are SQVTM and ANQGSEA. The CDR3 numbers 15 residues from cysteine through phenylalanine. DNA was not recorded. With respect to this clonotype: The clone's antigen remains unknown.

The sequenced sample was blood. The chain is encoded by TRBV29-1 joined to TRBJ2-5; TCRdb picks TRBD2, but there is no DNA to check that call. This TCR was recovered from a human donor with ulcerative colitis or Crohn's disease, or a healthy co-twin of an affected twin (not recorded which). The CDR3 reads as follows: CSVELPSVTQETLYF.